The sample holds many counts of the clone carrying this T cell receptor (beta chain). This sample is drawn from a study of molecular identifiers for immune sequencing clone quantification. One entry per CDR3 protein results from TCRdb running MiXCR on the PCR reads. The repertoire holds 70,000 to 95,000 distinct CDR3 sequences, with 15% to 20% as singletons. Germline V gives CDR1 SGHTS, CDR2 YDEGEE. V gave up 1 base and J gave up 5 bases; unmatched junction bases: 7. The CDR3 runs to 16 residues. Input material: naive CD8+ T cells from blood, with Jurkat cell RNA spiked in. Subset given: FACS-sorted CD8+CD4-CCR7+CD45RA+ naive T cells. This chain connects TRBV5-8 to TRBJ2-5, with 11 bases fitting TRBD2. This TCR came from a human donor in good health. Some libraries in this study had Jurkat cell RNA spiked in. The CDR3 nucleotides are TGTGCCAGCAGCTTGAGGCTAGCGGGAGGATCGGAGACCCAGTACTTC. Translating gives CASSLRLAGGSETQYF. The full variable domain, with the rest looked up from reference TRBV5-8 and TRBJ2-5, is EAGVTQSPTHLIKTRGQQATLRCSPISGHTSVYWYQQALGLGLQFLLWYDEGEERNRGNFPPRFSGRQFPNYSSELNVNALELEDSALYLCASSLRLAGGSETQYFGPGTRLLVL.